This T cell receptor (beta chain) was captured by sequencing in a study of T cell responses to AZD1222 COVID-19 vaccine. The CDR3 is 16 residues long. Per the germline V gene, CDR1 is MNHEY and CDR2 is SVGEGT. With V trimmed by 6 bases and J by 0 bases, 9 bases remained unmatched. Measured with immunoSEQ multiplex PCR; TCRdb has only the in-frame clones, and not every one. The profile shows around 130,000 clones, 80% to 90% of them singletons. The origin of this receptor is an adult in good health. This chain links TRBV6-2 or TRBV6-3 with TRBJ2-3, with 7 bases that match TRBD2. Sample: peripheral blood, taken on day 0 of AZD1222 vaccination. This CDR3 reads CASSPSSGLSTDTQYF. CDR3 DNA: TGTGCCAGCAGCCCTTCTAGCGGACTAAGCACAGATACGCAGTATTTT.